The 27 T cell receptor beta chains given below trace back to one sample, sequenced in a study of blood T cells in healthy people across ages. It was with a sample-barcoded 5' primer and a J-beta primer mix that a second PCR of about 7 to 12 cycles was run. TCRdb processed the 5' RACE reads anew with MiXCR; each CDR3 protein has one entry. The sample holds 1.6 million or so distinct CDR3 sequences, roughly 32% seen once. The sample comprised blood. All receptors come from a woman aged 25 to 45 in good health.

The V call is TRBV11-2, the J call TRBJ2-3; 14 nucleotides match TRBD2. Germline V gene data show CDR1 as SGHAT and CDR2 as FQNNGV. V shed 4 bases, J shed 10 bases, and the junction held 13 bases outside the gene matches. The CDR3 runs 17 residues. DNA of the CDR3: TGTGCCAGCAGCTCCCGGACTAGCGGGAGGCGGCCGGGGGCGCAGTATTTT. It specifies CASSSRTSGRRPGAQYF.

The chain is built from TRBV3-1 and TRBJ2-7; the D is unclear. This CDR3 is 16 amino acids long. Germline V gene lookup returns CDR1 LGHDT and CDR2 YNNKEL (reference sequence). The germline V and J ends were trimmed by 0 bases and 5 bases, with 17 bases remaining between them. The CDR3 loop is CASSQDRLFRAHEQYF. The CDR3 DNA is TGTGCCAGCAGCCAAGATAGGTTATTCCGGGCCCACGAGCAGTACTTC.

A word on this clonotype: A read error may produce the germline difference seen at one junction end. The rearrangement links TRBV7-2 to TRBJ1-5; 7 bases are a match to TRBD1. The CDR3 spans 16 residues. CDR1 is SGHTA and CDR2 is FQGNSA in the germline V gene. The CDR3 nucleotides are TGTGCCAGCAGCTCCTACAGGGGCCGTAGCAATCAGCCCCGGCATTTT. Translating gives CASSSYRGRSNQPRHF.

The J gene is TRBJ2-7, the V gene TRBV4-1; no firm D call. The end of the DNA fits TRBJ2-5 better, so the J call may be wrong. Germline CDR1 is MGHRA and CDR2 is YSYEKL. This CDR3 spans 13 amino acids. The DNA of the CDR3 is TGCGCCAGCAGCCAAGAGGAGAAAGAGACCCAGTACTTC. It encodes CASSQEEKETQYF.

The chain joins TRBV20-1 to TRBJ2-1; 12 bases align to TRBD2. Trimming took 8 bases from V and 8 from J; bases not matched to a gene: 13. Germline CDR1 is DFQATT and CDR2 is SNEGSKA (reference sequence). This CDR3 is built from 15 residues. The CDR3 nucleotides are TGCAGTCCGCGAAAGACTAGCGGGAGTTACGATGAGCAGTTCTTC. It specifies CSPRKTSGSYDEQFF.

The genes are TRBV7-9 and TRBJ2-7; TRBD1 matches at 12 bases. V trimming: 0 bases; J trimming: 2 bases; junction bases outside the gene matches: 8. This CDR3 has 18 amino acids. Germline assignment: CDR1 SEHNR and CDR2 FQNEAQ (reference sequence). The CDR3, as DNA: TGTGCCAGCAGCTTAGCCCCGGGACAGGGGGCGCGCCCCTACGAGCAGTACTTC. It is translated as CASSLAPGQGARPYEQYF.

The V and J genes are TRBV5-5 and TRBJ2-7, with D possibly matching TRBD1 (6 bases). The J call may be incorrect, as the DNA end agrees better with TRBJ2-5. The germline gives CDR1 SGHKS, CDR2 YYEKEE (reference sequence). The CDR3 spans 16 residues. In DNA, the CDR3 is TGTGCCAGCAGCTTATCAGGGAGACAGGAGGTTGAGACCCAGTACTTC. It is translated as CASSLSGRQEVETQYF.

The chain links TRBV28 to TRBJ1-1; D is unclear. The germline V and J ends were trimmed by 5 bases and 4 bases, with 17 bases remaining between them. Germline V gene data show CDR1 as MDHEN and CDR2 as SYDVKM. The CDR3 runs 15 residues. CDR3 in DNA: TGTGCCAGCAGTCCTCGAAACCGTTTATTCACTGAAGCTTTCTTT. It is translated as CASSPRNRLFTEAFF.

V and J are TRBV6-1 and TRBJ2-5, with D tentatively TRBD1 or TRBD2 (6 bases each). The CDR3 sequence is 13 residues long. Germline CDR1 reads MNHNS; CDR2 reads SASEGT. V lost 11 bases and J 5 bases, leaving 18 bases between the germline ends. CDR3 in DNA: TGTGCCGGACGGGGGCCGAGGCGGGAGACCCAGTACTTC. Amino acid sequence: CAGRGPRRETQYF.

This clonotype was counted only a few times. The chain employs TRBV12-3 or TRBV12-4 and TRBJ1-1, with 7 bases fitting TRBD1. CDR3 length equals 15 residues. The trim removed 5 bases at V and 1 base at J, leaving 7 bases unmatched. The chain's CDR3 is CASSGRQGWNTEAFF. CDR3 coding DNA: TGTGCCAGCAGTGGCCGACAGGGATGGAACACTGAAGCTTTCTTT.

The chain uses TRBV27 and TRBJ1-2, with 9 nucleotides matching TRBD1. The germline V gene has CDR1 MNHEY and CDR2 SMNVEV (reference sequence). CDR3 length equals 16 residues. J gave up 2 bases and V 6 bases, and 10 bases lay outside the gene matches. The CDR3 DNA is TGTGCCAGCAGGGCGTCAACAGGGGGCTCAAACTATGGCTACACCTTC. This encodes CASRASTGGSNYGYTF.

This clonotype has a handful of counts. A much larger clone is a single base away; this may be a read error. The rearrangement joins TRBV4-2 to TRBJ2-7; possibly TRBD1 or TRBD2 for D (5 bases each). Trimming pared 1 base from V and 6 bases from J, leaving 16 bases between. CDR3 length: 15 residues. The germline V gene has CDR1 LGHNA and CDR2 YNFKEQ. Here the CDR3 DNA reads TGTGCCAGCAGCCAAGGGGACCCTATCTGCAGCGAGCAGTACTTC. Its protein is CASSQGDPICSEQYF.

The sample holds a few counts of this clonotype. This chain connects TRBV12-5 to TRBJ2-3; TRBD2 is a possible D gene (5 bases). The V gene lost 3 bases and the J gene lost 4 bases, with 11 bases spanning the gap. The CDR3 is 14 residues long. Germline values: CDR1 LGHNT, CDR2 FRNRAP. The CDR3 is CASGFDGGSDTQYF. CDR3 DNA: TGTGCTAGTGGTTTCGACGGAGGATCAGATACGCAGTATTTT.

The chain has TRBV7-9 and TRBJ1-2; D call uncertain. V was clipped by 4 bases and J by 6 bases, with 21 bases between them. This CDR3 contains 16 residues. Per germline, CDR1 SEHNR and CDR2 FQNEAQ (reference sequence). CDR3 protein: CASSSATEHPKNGYTF. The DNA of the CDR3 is TGTGCCAGCAGCTCAGCGACGGAGCATCCAAAGAATGGCTACACCTTC.

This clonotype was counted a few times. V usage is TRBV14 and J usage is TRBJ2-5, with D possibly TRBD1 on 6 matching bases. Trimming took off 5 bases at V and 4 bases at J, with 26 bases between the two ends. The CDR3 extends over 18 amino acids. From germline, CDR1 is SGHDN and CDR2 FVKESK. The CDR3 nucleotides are TGTGCCAGCAGCTCCCTCGGGACGGAACCCCTAGGGGGAGAGACCCAGTACTTC. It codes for CASSSLGTEPLGGETQYF.

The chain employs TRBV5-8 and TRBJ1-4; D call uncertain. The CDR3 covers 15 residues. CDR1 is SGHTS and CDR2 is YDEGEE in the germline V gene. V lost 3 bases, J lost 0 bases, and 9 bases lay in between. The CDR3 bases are TGTGCCAGCAGCTCAAGGAGATCAACTAATGAAAAACTGTTTTTT. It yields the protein CASSSRRSTNEKLFF.

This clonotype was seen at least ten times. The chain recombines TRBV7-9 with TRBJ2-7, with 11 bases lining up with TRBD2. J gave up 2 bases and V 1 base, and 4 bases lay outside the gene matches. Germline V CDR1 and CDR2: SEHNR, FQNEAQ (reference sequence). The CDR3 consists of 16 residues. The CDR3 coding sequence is TGTGCCAGCAGCTTAGGCGGGACTAGCGGAACCTACGAGCAGTACTTC. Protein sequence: CASSLGGTSGTYEQYF.

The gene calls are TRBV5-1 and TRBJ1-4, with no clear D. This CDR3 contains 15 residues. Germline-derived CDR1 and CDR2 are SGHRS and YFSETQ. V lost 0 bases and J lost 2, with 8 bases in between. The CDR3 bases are TGCGCCAGCAGCTTGGAGGGTAATACTAATGAAAAACTGTTTTTT. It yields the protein CASSLEGNTNEKLFF. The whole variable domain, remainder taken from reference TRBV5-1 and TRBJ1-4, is KAGVTQTPRYLIKTRGQQVTLSCSPISGHRSVSWYQQTPGQGLQFLFEYFSETQRNKGNFPGRFSGRQFSNSRSEMNVSTLELGDSALYLCASSLEGNTNEKLFFGSGTQLSVL.

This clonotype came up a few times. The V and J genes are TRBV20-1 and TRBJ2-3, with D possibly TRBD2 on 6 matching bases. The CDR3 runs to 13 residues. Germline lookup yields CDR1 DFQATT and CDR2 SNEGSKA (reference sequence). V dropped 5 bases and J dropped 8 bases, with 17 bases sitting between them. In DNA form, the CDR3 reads TGCAGTGCTGGGGGGATGGGCCAGGGTACGCAGTATTTT. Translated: CSAGGMGQGTQYF.

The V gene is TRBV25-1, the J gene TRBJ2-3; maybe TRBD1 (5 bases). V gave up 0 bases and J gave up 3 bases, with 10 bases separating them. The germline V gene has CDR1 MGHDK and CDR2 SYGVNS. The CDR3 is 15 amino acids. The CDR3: CASSEYSQGTDTQYF. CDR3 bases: TGTGCCAGCAGTGAATATTCCCAGGGTACAGATACGCAGTATTTT.

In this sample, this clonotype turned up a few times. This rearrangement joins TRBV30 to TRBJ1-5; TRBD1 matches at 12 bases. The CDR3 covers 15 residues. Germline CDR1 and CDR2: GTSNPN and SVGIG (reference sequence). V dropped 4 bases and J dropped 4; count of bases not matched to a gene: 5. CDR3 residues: CAWTLGQGANQPQHF. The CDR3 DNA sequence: TGTGCCTGGACCTTGGGACAGGGGGCGAATCAGCCCCAGCATTTT.

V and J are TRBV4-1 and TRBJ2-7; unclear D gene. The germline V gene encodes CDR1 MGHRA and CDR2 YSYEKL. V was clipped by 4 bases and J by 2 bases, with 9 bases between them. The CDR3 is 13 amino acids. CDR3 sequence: CASSPPEPYEQYF. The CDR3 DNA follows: TGCGCCAGCAGCCCACCCGAGCCCTACGAGCAGTACTTC.

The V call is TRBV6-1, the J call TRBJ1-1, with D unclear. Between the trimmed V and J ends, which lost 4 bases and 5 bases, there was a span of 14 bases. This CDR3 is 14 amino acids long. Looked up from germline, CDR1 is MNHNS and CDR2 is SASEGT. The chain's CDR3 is CASSVRSGLTEAFF. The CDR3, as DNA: TGTGCCAGCAGTGTTCGGTCAGGTTTAACTGAAGCTTTCTTT.

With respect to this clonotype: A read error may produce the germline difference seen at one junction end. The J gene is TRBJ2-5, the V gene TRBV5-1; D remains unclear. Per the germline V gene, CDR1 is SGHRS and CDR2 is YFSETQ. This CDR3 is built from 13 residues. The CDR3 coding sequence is TGCGCCGGCAGCGACGGACCGGGAGAGACCCAGTACTTC. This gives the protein CAGSDGPGETQYF.

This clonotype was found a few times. In DNA form, the CDR3 reads TGTGCCAGCAGCGCCCGGGGGGGTATTTATGAGCAGTTCTTC. Translation gives CASSARGGIYEQFF. The rearrangement uses TRBV3-1 and TRBJ2-1; 8 positions agree with TRBD2. Germline assignment: CDR1 LGHDT and CDR2 YNNKEL (reference sequence). V lost 5 bases to trimming and J lost 8 bases; unmatched junction nucleotides: 8. This CDR3 region has 14 residues.

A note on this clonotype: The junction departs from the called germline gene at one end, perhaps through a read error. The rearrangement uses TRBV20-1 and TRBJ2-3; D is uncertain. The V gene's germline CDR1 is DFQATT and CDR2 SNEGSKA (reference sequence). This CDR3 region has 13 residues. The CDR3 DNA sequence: TGCAGTGCTAGAGTTGAGAGCACAGATATGCAGTATTTT. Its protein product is CSARVESTDMQYF.

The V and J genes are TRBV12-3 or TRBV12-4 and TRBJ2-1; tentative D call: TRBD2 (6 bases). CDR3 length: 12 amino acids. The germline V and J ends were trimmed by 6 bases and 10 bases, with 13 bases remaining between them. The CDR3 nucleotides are TGTGCCAGCAGGATAATGGAGGGGGAGCAGTTCTTC. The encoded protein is CASRIMEGEQFF.